Below are 28 T cell receptor beta chains sequenced from a single sample in a study of human T cells and chemical hapten exposure. TCRdb called the RACE reads again in MiXCR, with one record for every CDR3 protein. Of 35,000 to 50,000 distinct CDR3 sequences in the sample, roughly 3.5% were seen once. Time point described: healthy volunteer bleed at 6 weeks. The authors extracted total RNA from unfractionated whole blood. The sequencing input was whole blood. These receptors all come from a human donor in good health. Some clones in this sample may be carry-over from other donors' samples.

There are many counts of this clonotype. This CDR3 is CASSSPSRSYEQYF. CDR3 bases: TGTGCCAGCAGCTCCCCGTCCCGCTCCTACGAGCAGTACTTC. V gene TRBV13 combines with J gene TRBJ2-7; D gene uncertain. This CDR3 has 14 amino acids. The germline CDR1 and CDR2 sequences are PRHDT and FYEKMQ (reference sequence). V was clipped by 4 bases and J by 0 bases, with 10 bases between them.

This clonotype has ten or more counts. The chain joins TRBV27 to TRBJ2-1; a weak D match, TRBD2 (6 bases). CDR1 and CDR2 (germline): MNHEY, SMNVEV (reference sequence). The CDR3 runs to 17 residues. V lost 2 bases and J lost 6, with 20 bases in between. The CDR3 DNA follows: TGTGCCAGCAGTTTAAAATTACCGTTCGGGGGAGTCAATGAGCAGTTCTTC. It encodes CASSLKLPFGGVNEQFF.

This clonotype was observed at least ten times. The chain couples TRBV7-9 to TRBJ1-1, with a tentative D call TRBD1 (6 bases). Trimming removed 6 bases from V and 5 bases from J, with 16 bases in between. CDR3 length: 14 amino acids. Germline values: CDR1 SEHNR, CDR2 FQNEAQ (reference sequence). CDR3 nucleotides: TGTGCCAGCAGTTCCCCGACAGGTGATACTGAAGCTTTCTTT. This sequence encodes CASSSPTGDTEAFF.

CDR3 residues: CAGSIGSYEQYF. In DNA form, the CDR3 reads TGTGCCGGGTCCATTGGGTCCTACGAGCAGTACTTC. The chain combines TRBV2 with TRBJ2-7, with D unclear. Trimming pared 11 bases from V and 1 base from J, leaving 12 bases between. The CDR3 extends over 12 amino acids. From germline, CDR1 is SNHLY and CDR2 FYNNEI.

This clonotype occurred many times. V usage is TRBV7-8 and J usage is TRBJ1-5; 9 nucleotides agree with TRBD1. V dropped 2 bases and J dropped 2; count of bases not matched to a gene: 10. Germline values: CDR1 SGHVS, CDR2 FQNEAQ. CDR3 length: 18 amino acids. CDR3 DNA sequence: TGTGCCAGCAGCTTATCCCGGACAGGGGCGCTCGGCAATCAGCCCCAGCATTTT. It specifies CASSLSRTGALGNQPQHF. The full variable domain, its missing parts supplied by reference TRBV7-8 and TRBJ1-5, is GAGVSQSPRYKVAKRGQDVALRCDPISGHVSLFWYQQALGQGPEFLTYFQNEAQLDKSGLPSDRFFAERPEGSVSTLKIQRTQQEDSAVYLCASSLSRTGALGNQPQHFGDGTRLSIL.

This clonotype has more than one count but fewer than ten. The gene calls are TRBV12-3 or TRBV12-4 and TRBJ1-5, with TRBD1 identical over 11 bases. The CDR3 contains 17 residues. V dropped 7 bases and J dropped 1; count of bases not matched to a gene: 9. The chain's CDR3 is CASTFGQGAFSNQPQHF. The CDR3 bases are TGTGCCAGCACTTTCGGACAGGGGGCTTTCAGCAATCAGCCCCAGCATTTT.

This clonotype was counted at least ten times. The genes are TRBV24-1 and TRBJ1-1, with a possible D match to TRBD1 (5 bases). Between the trimmed V and J ends, which lost 2 bases and 5 bases, there was a span of 5 bases. Germline V gene lookup returns CDR1 KGHDR and CDR2 SFDVKD. This CDR3 comprises 12 residues. CDR3 DNA sequence: TGTGCCACCAGTGATTGGGGGACTGAAGCTTTCTTT. Amino acids: CATSDWGTEAFF.

This clonotype showed up many times. The chain recombines TRBV3-1 with TRBJ2-4; D unclear. Trimming took off 4 bases at V and 0 bases at J, with 4 bases between the two ends. Looked up from germline, CDR1 is LGHDT and CDR2 is YNNKEL (reference sequence). This CDR3 has 13 residues. CDR3 region: CASSPLAKNIQYF. In DNA form, the CDR3 reads TGTGCCAGCAGCCCCCTAGCCAAAAACATTCAGTACTTC.

This clonotype was counted ten times or more. The chain carries TRBV2 and TRBJ2-5; D not certain. Germline V gives CDR1 SNHLY, CDR2 FYNNEI. Trimming left V 3 bases short and J 7 bases short, with 9 bases between. The CDR3 is 12 residues long. CDR3 coding DNA: TGTGCCAGCAGTGAGCGAATGGGGACCCAGTACTTC. The encoded protein is CASSERMGTQYF.

This clonotype was observed at least ten times. V usage is TRBV28 and J usage is TRBJ2-6; unclear D gene. Trimming left V 2 bases short and J 0 bases short, with 11 bases between. This CDR3 has 17 amino acids. Germline loops: CDR1 MDHEN, CDR2 SYDVKM. The CDR3 loop reads CASSLPGGTSGANVLTF. In DNA, the CDR3 is TGTGCCAGCAGTTTACCCGGCGGAACCTCTGGGGCCAACGTCCTGACTTTC. Full variable domain (rest looked up from reference TRBV28 and TRBJ2-6): DVKVTQSSRYLVKRTGEKVFLECVQDMDHENMFWYRQDPGLGLRLIYFSYDVKMKEKGDIPEGYSVSREKKERFSLILESASTNQTSMYLCASSLPGGTSGANVLTFGAGSRLTVL.

This clonotype was recorded at least ten times. V gene TRBV5-5 combines with J gene TRBJ1-1, with 9 bases identical to TRBD1. Trimming cost V 5 bases and J 3 bases; bases outside gene matches: 5. Germline V gives CDR1 SGHKS, CDR2 YYEKEE (reference sequence). CDR3 length equals 14 residues. The CDR3 spells CASSFDRGDTEAFF. CDR3 coding DNA: TGTGCCAGCAGTTTTGACAGGGGGGACACTGAAGCTTTCTTT.

V and J are TRBV30 and TRBJ2-7; D is uncertain. V lost 7 bases, J lost 2 bases, and 15 bases lay in between. Germline V gene sequence: CDR1 GTSNPN, CDR2 SVGIG (reference sequence). This CDR3 is built from 13 residues. CDR3: CASSRCRPYEQYF. The CDR3 bases are TGTGCCTCCTCCCGGTGTCGCCCCTACGAGCAGTACTTC. The full variable domain, in which reference TRBV30 and TRBJ2-7 provide the parts outside the CDR3, is SQTIHQWPATLVQPVGSPLSLECTVEGTSNPNLYWYRQAAGRGLQLLFYSVGIGQISSEVPQNLSASRPQDRQFILSSKKLLLSDSGFYLCASSRCRPYEQYFGPGTRLTVT.

This clonotype showed up many times. V is TRBV11-2 and J is TRBJ2-3; tentatively, D is TRBD1 (5 bases). V lost 1 base and J lost 4, with 9 bases in between. Germline lookup yields CDR1 SGHAT and CDR2 FQNNGV. There are 14 residues in the CDR3. The CDR3 nucleotides read TGTGCCAGCAGCTTAGGGACATTGCCAGATACGCAGTATTTT. It specifies CASSLGTLPDTQYF. The full variable domain, rest sourced from reference TRBV11-2 and TRBJ2-3, is EAGVAQSPRYKIIEKRQSVAFWCNPISGHATLYWYQQILGQGPKLLIQFQNNGVVDDSQLPKDRFSAERLKGVDSTLKIQPAKLEDSAVYLCASSLGTLPDTQYFGPGTRLTVL.

This clonotype was picked up many times. This chain connects TRBV7-2 to TRBJ2-3; D gene unclear. Trimming cost V 5 bases and J 5 bases, with 14 bases left between them. The CDR3 loop spans 14 amino acids. The germline gives CDR1 SGHTA, CDR2 FQGNSA. The DNA for the CDR3 is TGTGCCAGCAGCACCCCCCCCCGGGTAGATACGCAGTATTTT. Residues: CASSTPPRVDTQYF.

The V and J genes are TRBV24-1 and TRBJ2-5; D is unclear. This CDR3 is built from 15 residues. Per germline, CDR1 KGHDR and CDR2 SFDVKD. Trimming took off 3 bases at V and 2 bases at J, with 12 bases between the two ends. CDR3: CATSDKGRVQETQYF. In DNA form, the CDR3 reads TGTGCCACCAGTGATAAAGGACGGGTTCAAGAGACCCAGTACTTC.

The chain has TRBV20-1 and TRBJ2-7, with 11 bases fitting TRBD2. In germline, CDR1 is DFQATT, CDR2 SNEGSKA (reference sequence). V lost 6 bases and J lost 6; bases outside the gene matches: 10. CDR3 size: 14 residues. CDR3 amino acids: CSALRLAGLSEQYF. The CDR3 bases are TGCAGTGCCCTCCGACTAGCGGGATTGAGCGAGCAGTACTTC.

At least ten counts were recorded for this clonotype. The J gene is TRBJ1-5, the V gene TRBV6-6, with 11 bases fitting TRBD1. Per the germline V gene, CDR1 is MNHNY and CDR2 is SVGAGI (reference sequence). The ends lost 6 bases at V and 6 bases at J; junction bases unmatched: 10. This CDR3 contains 16 residues. The DNA for the CDR3 is TGTGCCAGCAGCACCGGGACAGGGGGTGTTCGTCAGCCCCAGCATTTT. It yields the protein CASSTGTGGVRQPQHF.

This clonotype was picked up a small number of times. V is TRBV5-1 and J is TRBJ2-5; D assignment may be TRBD1 or TRBD2 (5 bases each). This CDR3 has 16 amino acids. Looked up from germline, CDR1 is SGHRS and CDR2 is YFSETQ. V was pared by 0 bases and J by 2 bases, with 14 bases between. The CDR3 spells CASSLAMGLAQETQYF. The CDR3 bases are TGCGCCAGCAGCTTGGCCATGGGGCTAGCACAAGAGACCCAGTACTTC.

This clonotype occurred many times. The chain uses TRBV28 and TRBJ2-1; D ambiguous. The CDR3 sequence is 15 residues long. The V end lost 2 bases, the J end lost 0 bases, and 8 bases lay between the germline ends. The germline V gene encodes CDR1 MDHEN and CDR2 SYDVKM. The CDR3 spells CASSLAFSSYNEQFF. Here the CDR3 DNA reads TGTGCCAGCAGTTTAGCGTTCAGCTCCTACAATGAGCAGTTCTTC. The entire variable domain, with the rest obtained from reference TRBV28 and TRBJ2-1, is as follows: DVKVTQSSRYLVKRTGEKVFLECVQDMDHENMFWYRQDPGLGLRLIYFSYDVKMKEKGDIPEGYSVSREKKERFSLILESASTNQTSMYLCASSLAFSSYNEQFFGPGTRLTVL.

This clonotype came up many times. The gene calls are TRBV4-1 and TRBJ2-2, with no clear D. The CDR3 totals 15 residues. In germline, CDR1 is MGHRA, CDR2 YSYEKL. The ends were cut back, 7 bases at V and 6 bases at J, with 18 bases in the middle. DNA for the CDR3: TGCGCCAGCACCTCATTCTATGTCGACCCCGGGGAGCTGTTTTTT. Protein product: CASTSFYVDPGELFF.

As concerns this clonotype: A read error is possible here, since a much larger clone lies one base away. The V gene is TRBV12-3 or TRBV12-4, the J gene TRBJ2-5; D remains unclear. The CDR3 length is 14 residues. Deletions cut 6 bases from V and 1 base from J, with 12 bases between. The CDR3 sequence: CASRIRWTQETQYF. CDR3 in DNA: TGTGCCAGCAGGATTAGGTGGACCCAAGAGACCCAGTACTTC.

Many counts were recorded for this clonotype. The chain couples TRBV28 to TRBJ1-1; D call uncertain. The CDR3 runs to 14 residues. V gave up 6 bases and J gave up 3 bases, with 14 bases separating them. CDR1 is MDHEN and CDR2 is SYDVKM in the germline V gene. CDR3 protein: CASSTHSEYTEAFF. As DNA, the CDR3 is TGTGCCAGCAGCACCCACAGCGAGTACACTGAAGCTTTCTTT.

In its sample, this clonotype was seen many times. V usage is TRBV6-5 and J usage is TRBJ2-7, with D perhaps being TRBD1 or TRBD2 (5 bases each). There are 13 residues in the CDR3. Germline CDR1 MNHEY, CDR2 SVGAGI. Trimming stripped 0 bases from V and 6 bases from J, with 9 bases between. CDR3 sequence (DNA): TGTGCCAGCAGTTACTCGACTGGGGGCGAGCAGTACTTC. Its translation is CASSYSTGGEQYF.

This clonotype came up a few times. The V call is TRBV5-6, the J call TRBJ1-5; D unresolved. Trimming stripped 0 bases from V and 2 bases from J, with 15 bases between. Per germline, CDR1 SGHDT and CDR2 YYEEEE. The CDR3 is 17 amino acids. The CDR3 region has the DNA TGTGCCAGCAGCTTGGCAACGGGCTGGGCCCGCAATCAGCCCCAGCATTTT. It is translated as CASSLATGWARNQPQHF. The variable domain in full, completed from reference TRBV5-6 and TRBJ1-5, reads DAGVTQSPTHLIKTRGQQVTLRCSPKSGHDTVSWYQQALGQGPQFIFQYYEEEERQRGNFPDRFSGHQFPNYSSELNVNALLLGDSALYLCASSLATGWARNQPQHFGDGTRLSIL.

This clonotype was found many times. J is TRBJ2-2 and V is TRBV7-3; D is unclear. Germline CDR1 is SGHTA and CDR2 is FQGTGA. The CDR3 contains 14 residues. Deletions cut 4 bases from V and 1 base from J, with 7 bases between. CDR3 protein: CASSYGMNTGELFF. In DNA, the CDR3 is TGTGCCAGCAGCTACGGCATGAACACCGGGGAGCTGTTTTTT.

This clonotype has ten or more counts. The chain is built from TRBV12-3 or TRBV12-4 and TRBJ1-1, with 7 bases lining up with TRBD1. J gave up 0 bases and V 0 bases, and 4 bases lay outside the gene matches. The CDR3 spans 16 residues. CDR3 region: CASSLAGRGMNTEAFF. In DNA form, the CDR3 reads TGTGCCAGCAGTTTAGCGGGCAGGGGGATGAACACTGAAGCTTTCTTT.

This clonotype was observed many times. The genes are TRBV5-1 and TRBJ2-7; 11 bases match TRBD1. The CDR3 covers 14 residues. CDR1 and CDR2 (germline): SGHRS, YFSETQ. V shed 3 bases, J shed 3 bases, and the junction held 2 bases outside the gene matches. The CDR3 reads CASSSGTGGYEQYF. The CDR3 DNA reads as TGCGCCAGCAGCTCCGGGACAGGGGGCTACGAGCAGTACTTC. Full variable domain (missing parts from reference TRBV5-1 and TRBJ2-7): KAGVTQTPRYLIKTRGQQVTLSCSPISGHRSVSWYQQTPGQGLQFLFEYFSETQRNKGNFPGRFSGRQFSNSRSEMNVSTLELGDSALYLCASSSGTGGYEQYFGPGTRLTVT.

This clonotype showed up many times. This sequence joins TRBV5-5 and TRBJ1-4, with D uncertain. With 1 base removed from V and 0 bases from J, the gap between germline ends came to 19 bases. The CDR3 length is 19 residues. Looked up from germline, CDR1 is SGHKS and CDR2 is YYEKEE (reference sequence). The CDR3 coding sequence is TGTGCCAGCAGCTTGCACGGACGACCGGGTCCGGCAACTAATGAAAAACTGTTTTTT. Amino acid sequence: CASSLHGRPGPATNEKLFF.